This passage covers 15 T cell receptor beta chains from one sample sequenced in a study of cytomegalovirus exposure and HLA in healthy donors. Use of 60 Vbeta and 13 Jbeta primers characterized the PCR. Clones were read by immunoSEQ multiplex PCR, and TCRdb kept only the in-frame ones, dropping some. This repertoire shows some 130,000 clones, about four fifths found once; its top ten account for 4.8%. The material sequenced was PBMCs. Receptor source: a man aged 25-45 years in good health.

The chain employs TRBV5-1 and TRBJ2-7; maybe TRBD1 (6 bases). This CDR3 contains 15 residues. The ends were cut back, 3 bases at V and 2 bases at J, with 15 bases in the middle. Per germline, CDR1 SGHRS and CDR2 YFSETQ. CDR3 loop: CASSSPRGSAYEQYF. CDR3 bases: TGCGCCAGCAGCTCCCCGAGGGGGTCGGCCTACGAGCAGTACTTC.

The chain is built from TRBV18 and TRBJ1-4; D might be TRBD1 (5 bases). The CDR3 totals 15 residues. Germline V lookup: CDR1 KGHSH, CDR2 LQKENI. The V end was cut by 3 bases, the J end by 8 bases, with 16 bases between. The CDR3 coding sequence is TGTGCCAGCTCACCTCTAGGGCAGGGAAGCGAAAAACTGTTTTTT. Translated: CASSPLGQGSEKLFF.

This chain links TRBV2 with TRBJ2-2, with 8 nucleotides matching TRBD2. This CDR3 has 15 amino acids. V was clipped by 6 bases and J by 7 bases; unmatched bases: 10. Germline V gene sequence: CDR1 SNHLY, CDR2 FYNNEI. This chain's CDR3 is CASRGAGVGSGELFF. The CDR3 coding sequence is TGTGCCAGCAGAGGAGCGGGAGTAGGGAGCGGGGAGCTGTTTTTT.

In its sample, this clone was seen once. The CDR3 loop is CASSLDYSRNIQYF. The CDR3 coding sequence is TGTGCCAGCAGTTTAGACTATTCGCGAAACATTCAGTACTTC. V and J are TRBV28 and TRBJ2-4; perhaps TRBD2 as D (5 bases). V was cut by 2 bases and J by 6 bases, with 11 bases left in between. CDR1 MDHEN and CDR2 SYDVKM come from the germline V gene. CDR3 size: 14 residues.

V usage is TRBV19 and J usage is TRBJ2-7; D might be TRBD1 (7 bases). V shed 6 bases and J shed 0 bases, with 15 bases lying between them. CDR3 length: 15 residues. Germline values: CDR1 LNHDA, CDR2 SQIVND (reference sequence). CDR3 coding DNA: TGTGCCAGTAGCCAACCAGGGGGGCACTCCTACGAGCAGTACTTC. Its protein is CASSQPGGHSYEQYF.

The chain carries TRBV29-1 and TRBJ2-5; 11 bases fit TRBD2. The V gene's germline CDR1 is SQVTM and CDR2 ANQGSEA. The V and J ends lost 6 bases and 5 bases, in that order; junction bases with no gene match: 8. The CDR3 is 14 residues long. Here the CDR3 reads CSVEKTSGKETQYF. The CDR3 DNA is TGCAGCGTCGAAAAGACTAGCGGGAAGGAGACCCAGTACTTC.

This chain uses TRBV19 with TRBJ2-7; possibly TRBD1 for D (6 bases). The CDR3 sequence is 18 residues long. CDR1 is LNHDA, CDR2 SQIVND, per germline (reference sequence). V shed 1 base and J shed 3 bases, with 22 bases lying between them. The CDR3 nucleotides read TGTGCCAGTAGTATAGGTACGACTTGGGACACTGACCGCTACGAGCAGTACTTC. Translation gives CASSIGTTWDTDRYEQYF.

This chain uses TRBV5-1 with TRBJ2-1, with D possibly TRBD2 on 6 matching bases. Germline-derived CDR1 and CDR2 are SGHRS and YFSETQ. The CDR3 is 15 amino acids. With 1 base removed from V and 3 bases from J, the gap between germline ends came to 11 bases. Written as DNA, the CDR3 is TGCGCCAGCAGCTTGTTGCCTAGCGACTACAATGAGCAGTTCTTC. Amino acid sequence: CASSLLPSDYNEQFF.

The chain is built from TRBV5-1 and TRBJ2-2; D might be TRBD1 (5 bases). From germline, CDR1 is SGHRS and CDR2 YFSETQ. The CDR3 has 13 amino acids. Trimming took off 7 bases at V and 2 bases at J, with 9 bases between the two ends. Written as DNA, the CDR3 is TGCGCCAGCGTAGACAGCAACACCGGGGAGCTGTTTTTT. This translates into CASVDSNTGELFF.

This CDR3 reads CASSLGGRGRNYGYTF. CDR3 nucleotides: TGTGCCAGCAGCTTAGGAGGAAGGGGGCGTAACTATGGCTACACCTTC. The rearrangement joins TRBV7-2 to TRBJ1-2, with 7 bases aligning to TRBD1. V trimming: 1 base; J trimming: 1 base; junction bases outside the gene matches: 6. This CDR3 comprises 16 residues. Germline CDR1 is SGHTA and CDR2 is FQGNSA.

The rearrangement uses TRBV2 and TRBJ2-3, with TRBD1 identical over 10 bases. Germline CDR1 SNHLY, CDR2 FYNNEI. V shed 0 bases and J 6 bases; nucleotides not matched to a gene: 3. This CDR3 spans 15 amino acids. The CDR3, as DNA: TGTGCCAGCAGTGAAGCGGACAGGGGGACCGATACGCAGTATTTT. It is translated as CASSEADRGTDTQYF. Supplemented by reference TRBV2 and TRBJ2-3, the full variable domain reads EPEVTQTPSHQVTQMGQEVILRCVPISNHLYFYWYRQILGQKVEFLVSFYNNEISEKSEIFDDQFSVERPDGSNFTLKIRSTKLEDSAMYFCASSEADRGTDTQYFGPGTRLTVL.

This sequence joins TRBV15 and TRBJ2-7; D might be TRBD2 (7 bases). The V end was cut by 5 bases, the J end by 2 bases, with 13 bases between. Germline V gene lookup returns CDR1 LNHNV and CDR2 YYDKDF (reference sequence). The CDR3 is 14 residues long. The CDR3 region is CATSPAGGPYEQYF. The CDR3 DNA follows: TGTGCCACCAGCCCCGCCGGGGGGCCCTACGAGCAGTACTTC.

The V call is TRBV7-2, the J call TRBJ2-3; 7 bases line up with TRBD2. The CDR3 extends over 17 amino acids. CDR1 is SGHTA and CDR2 is FQGNSA in the germline V gene. V dropped 2 bases and J dropped 0; count of bases not matched to a gene: 8. CDR3 in amino acids: CASSLTPSGVSTDTQYF. In DNA form, the CDR3 reads TGTGCCAGCAGCTTAACCCCCAGCGGGGTTAGCACAGATACGCAGTATTTT.

The rearrangement uses TRBV2 and TRBJ2-5; D may be TRBD1 (5 bases). CDR3 length: 15 residues. Trimming cost V 4 bases and J 1 base, with 13 bases left between them. Per the germline V gene, CDR1 is SNHLY and CDR2 is FYNNEI. The CDR3 sequence: CASSALGHLQETQYF. The CDR3 DNA sequence: TGTGCCAGCAGTGCATTGGGGCACCTCCAAGAGACCCAGTACTTC.

V is TRBV6-4 and J is TRBJ1-5, with a weak D call TRBD1 (6 bases). From germline, CDR1 is MRHNA and CDR2 SNTAGT. Trimming removed 6 bases from V and 3 bases from J, with 15 bases in between. This CDR3 comprises 15 residues. The chain's CDR3 is CASRKPGHINQPQHF. DNA of the CDR3: TGTGCCAGCAGAAAACCGGGACATATCAATCAGCCCCAGCATTTT.